This T cell receptor (beta chain) was documented in a study of blood T cell repertoires in COVID-19 (dated by TCRdb to 2018 to 2021). The study in broad terms: Collaborator samples came from the United States, Italy and Spain and covered acute and convalescent phases of COVID-19. The material from the prospective study consisted of cDNA or gDNA derived from T cells, B-cell-depleted T cells, or PBMCs. A de-identified subject ID, COVID-19 status, age in years and sex were almost always included in the sample metadata. The dataset comprised deeply sampled blood TCRbeta repertoires from subjects exposed to, actively infected with, or recovered from COVID-19. The samples were drawn from two sources: the first 160 participants of the ongoing ImmuneRACE study, and fewer than 1,500 subjects contributed by 6 global collaborators. The repertoires were made available in a free public database intended to serve as a resource for research on the immune response to SARS-CoV-2. HLA class I and class II types, where available, came from metadata supplied by the sample provider rather than from assay-based typing.

The collaborating institutions used their own protocols to collect whole blood in K2EDTA tubes. For TCRbeta analysis, collaborators shipped samples as frozen whole blood, isolated PBMCs, or DNA extracted from either of those sample types. Broader findings and caveats from the paper: Clinical and demographic metadata were provided uncurated, with the amount varying by source and participant.

CDR1 and CDR2 are drawn from the germline V gene: SGDLS, YYNGEE. Germline trimming amounts to 6 bases on V and 3 bases on J, with 3 as the count of junction bases outside the gene matches. The CDR3 contains 13 residues, cysteine and phenylalanine counted. Only CDR3 DNA remains: 39 bases, in frame from the first base. TCRbeta CDR3 regions were amplified from genomic DNA using the immunoSEQ Assay, a bias-controlled multiplex PCR. The study's processing was this. The number of nucleated cells in each sample was estimated from the amplification of reference gene primers within the assay. To quantify the absolute abundance of each unique TCRbeta CDR3 rearrangement, sequence reads were collapsed and filtered. For each sample, productive Simpson clonality was calculated as the square root of Simpson's diversity index over productive rearrangements. Sourced from immuneACCESS, this table was stored by TCRdb with only in-frame sequences that have V and J called. A share of the clones is absent; for the studies checked, an unresolved V gene accounts for under half, and the remainder has no known explanation. V, J and clone size are taken as reported in that table, and D and trimming were inferred from the DNA itself. Present in this sample are 27,000 or so clones, roughly 88% of which were seen just once. The ten largest account for over 25% of the sample.

In regard to this clone: Its antigen is currently not known. No much larger clonotype is one base removed from it; base qualities were not supplied.

This clonotype originated in a human donor in a cohort sampled during active COVID-19. In this chain, TRBV9 is recombined with TRBJ2-1, and 7 junction bases match TRBD2. Input material: peripheral blood. The DNA reads TGTGCCAGCAACGGCGGGGGCTACAATGAGCAGTTCTTC. The translation is CASNGGGYNEQFF.